One and the same sample provided the 21 T cell receptor beta chains below, sequenced in a study of shared clonotypes between healthy human individuals. Only in-frame clones appear in the TCRdb table, and some are missing; sequencing was by immunoSEQ multiplex PCR. In the table there are some 1.4 million clones, roughly 96% of which are singletons. The specimen sequenced was naive CD4+ T cells sorted from blood. As for subset: CD45RA+ positively selected. These receptors came from a man aged 25-40 years in good health.

The V and J genes are TRBV11-2 and TRBJ2-1; D may be TRBD1 (5 bases). V was clipped by 8 bases and J by 0 bases, with 14 bases between them. The CDR3 contains 15 residues. CDR1 and CDR2 from the germline V gene are SGHAT and FQNNGV. The CDR3 here is CASWGGGSSYNEQFF. The CDR3 DNA follows: TGTGCCAGCTGGGGCGGCGGCAGCTCCTACAATGAGCAGTTCTTC. Full variable domain (remainder filled in from reference TRBV11-2 and TRBJ2-1): EAGVAQSPRYKIIEKRQSVAFWCNPISGHATLYWYQQILGQGPKLLIQFQNNGVVDDSQLPKDRFSAERLKGVDSTLKIQPAKLEDSAVYLCASWGGGSSYNEQFFGPGTRLTVL.

The V call is TRBV5-4, the J call TRBJ2-7; 10 bases map to TRBD2. V was clipped by 4 bases and J by 5 bases; unmatched bases: 21. Germline values: CDR1 SGHNT, CDR2 YYREEE (reference sequence). The CDR3 is 19 amino acids. As DNA, the CDR3 is TGTGCCAGCAGCCGTGCCAGCGGGAGGGCCATTCCGGGGTTTGACGAGCAGTACTTC. Translating it yields CASSRASGRAIPGFDEQYF. The entire variable domain, with the rest obtained from reference TRBV5-4 and TRBJ2-7, is as follows: ETGVTQSPTHLIKTRGQQVTLRCSSQSGHNTVSWYQQALGQGPQFIFQYYREEENGRGNFPPRFSGLQFPNYSSELNVNALELDDSALYLCASSRASGRAIPGFDEQYFGPGTRLTVT.

This clone was counted a single time. The rearrangement uses TRBV10-3 and TRBJ2-5; 8 bases are a match to TRBD2. Unmatched junction bases numbered 13, after V lost 6 bases and J lost 1 base. Looked up from germline, CDR1 is ENHRY and CDR2 is SYGVKD. This CDR3 has 17 amino acids. The CDR3 sequence is CAIREPSGRGSQETQYF. In nucleotides, the CDR3 is TGTGCCATCAGAGAACCTAGCGGGCGAGGCTCCCAAGAGACCCAGTACTTC.

V gene TRBV18 combines with J gene TRBJ2-7, with 8 bases matching TRBD2. Germline CDR1 is KGHSH and CDR2 is LQKENI. This CDR3 has 14 residues. The V and J ends lost 3 bases and 7 bases, in that order; junction bases with no gene match: 8. The CDR3, as DNA: TGTGCCAGCTCACCGGCCAGCGGGAGTGGTGAGCAGTACTTC. It encodes CASSPASGSGEQYF.

The chain carries TRBV5-4 and TRBJ2-1; unclear D gene. Germline CDR1 SGHNT, CDR2 YYREEE (reference sequence). V dropped 1 base and J dropped 8 bases, with 7 bases sitting between them. The CDR3 consists of 12 residues. The CDR3 is CASSLLGDEQFF. The CDR3 DNA reads TGTGCCAGCAGCTTGTTAGGCGATGAGCAGTTCTTC.

In regard to this clone: Distinct nucleotide sequences in the sample also encode this CDR3. This rearrangement joins TRBV5-1 to TRBJ2-5; 7 nucleotides align to TRBD2. CDR3 length: 14 amino acids. The germline CDR1 and CDR2 sequences are SGHRS and YFSETQ. The V and J ends lost 0 bases and 5 bases, in that order; junction bases with no gene match: 4. CDR3 protein: CASSLGGSGETQYF. CDR3 in DNA: TGCGCCAGCAGCTTGGGCGGGAGTGGGGAGACCCAGTACTTC.

The chain carries TRBV15 and TRBJ2-1; TRBD2 might be the D (6 bases). This CDR3 contains 11 residues. V lost 1 base to trimming and J lost 12 bases, with 7 bases between them. Germline V gene lookup returns CDR1 LNHNV and CDR2 YYDKDF (reference sequence). CDR3 sequence: CATSRVGGQFF. CDR3 in DNA: TGTGCCACCAGCAGAGTGGGGGGGCAGTTCTTC. Complete variable domain (other parts from reference TRBV15 and TRBJ2-1): DAMVIQNPRYQVTQFGKPVTLSCSQTLNHNVMYWYQQKSSQAPKLLFHYYDKDFNNEADTPDNFQSRRPNTSFCFLDIRSPGLGDTAMYLCATSRVGGQFFGPGTRLTVL.

J is TRBJ2-1 and V is TRBV7-8, with TRBD2 matching over 8 bases. Looked up from germline, CDR1 is SGHVS and CDR2 is FQNEAQ. The CDR3 has 16 amino acids. Losses at the gene ends were 5 bases for V and 9 bases for J; bases not matched to a gene: 15. CDR3 bases: TGTGCCAGCAGCGCTCTAGCGGGTGGGGGTATAGGTGAGCAGTTCTTC. Translating it yields CASSALAGGGIGEQFF.

The V call is TRBV2, the J call TRBJ1-1; D not resolved. Germline CDR1 reads SNHLY; CDR2 reads FYNNEI. This CDR3 is 14 amino acids long. With 8 bases removed from V and 3 bases from J, the gap between germline ends came to 16 bases. The CDR3 coding sequence is TGTGCCAGCCGTCTAAGGGTTATTGACACTGAAGCTTTCTTT. Its translation is CASRLRVIDTEAFF.

V usage is TRBV19 and J usage is TRBJ2-3; TRBD2 matches at 8 bases. CDR3 length equals 18 residues. Germline V gives CDR1 LNHDA, CDR2 SQIVND (reference sequence). V shed 5 bases, J shed 3 bases, and the junction held 16 bases outside the gene matches. The DNA for the CDR3 is TGTGCCAGTAGTCCGGGTAAAAGCGGGAGCCCCTCGACAGATACGCAGTATTTT. This codes for CASSPGKSGSPSTDTQYF.

The chain couples TRBV10-3 to TRBJ2-7; D is perhaps TRBD1 (6 bases). The germline V gene has CDR1 ENHRY and CDR2 SYGVKD. The CDR3 has 16 residues. Trimming shortened V by 1 base and J by 1 base, and 14 bases separated the two germline ends. The CDR3 here is CAISEYLITGSYEQYF. CDR3 DNA: TGTGCCATCAGTGAGTATCTTATTACAGGGTCCTACGAGCAGTACTTC.

The V and J genes are TRBV10-1 and TRBJ2-1; 7 nucleotides match TRBD1. V shed 3 bases, J shed 4 bases, and the junction held 9 bases outside the gene matches. Germline loops: CDR1 WNHNN, CDR2 SYGVQD (reference sequence). This CDR3 has 16 amino acids. CDR3 DNA sequence: TGCGCCAGCAGTGATCGCCAAGGGGGCCTATACAATGAGCAGTTCTTC. Translating it yields CASSDRQGGLYNEQFF.

The chain carries TRBV7-9 and TRBJ2-2; 9 bases are a match to TRBD1. This CDR3 has 13 amino acids. The germline V gene has CDR1 SEHNR and CDR2 FQNEAQ (reference sequence). CDR3 nucleotides: TGTGCGCCGGGACAGGGGAACACCGGGGAGCTGTTTTTT. Its protein is CAPGQGNTGELFF.

The rearrangement joins TRBV2 to TRBJ2-2; D remains unclear. With 5 bases removed from V and 1 base from J, the gap between germline ends came to 8 bases. The CDR3 has 14 amino acids. Germline V lookup: CDR1 SNHLY, CDR2 FYNNEI. In DNA form, the CDR3 reads TGTGCCAGCAGTCCTCGTAGGAACACCGGGGAGCTGTTTTTT. Translating it yields CASSPRRNTGELFF.

This chain connects TRBV11-2 to TRBJ2-7; D is unclear. The CDR3 covers 18 residues. Trimming took off 0 bases at V and 3 bases at J, with 21 bases between the two ends. Germline V gene lookup returns CDR1 SGHAT and CDR2 FQNNGV. As DNA, the CDR3 is TGTGCCAGCAGCTTAGATATTTTTGTTGAATTGCTGGACTACGAGCAGTACTTC. Translating gives CASSLDIFVELLDYEQYF.

This chain joins TRBV28 and TRBJ1-5; D is perhaps TRBD1 (5 bases). The germline V and J ends were trimmed by 4 bases and 14 bases, with 18 bases remaining between them. CDR3 length: 13 residues. Germline V lookup: CDR1 MDHEN, CDR2 SYDVKM. CDR3 nucleotide sequence: TGTGCCAGCAGTTCGACCCCGGGACTCCCAAAGCATTTT. Protein product: CASSSTPGLPKHF.

Comments on this clone: Within the sample, other DNA sequences also encode this same CDR3. The chain carries TRBV18 and TRBJ2-3; 13 bases match TRBD2. V lost 3 bases and J lost 1; bases outside the gene matches: 1. CDR3 size: 16 residues. CDR1 is KGHSH, CDR2 LQKENI, per germline. The CDR3 DNA reads as TGTGCCAGCTCACCCGGGACTAGCGGGGGCACAGATACGCAGTATTTT. It translates to CASSPGTSGGTDTQYF.

As to this clone: The same CDR3 can be traced to other DNA sequences in this sample. The chain couples TRBV5-1 to TRBJ2-3; 13 bases map to TRBD2. The germline V gene has CDR1 SGHRS and CDR2 YFSETQ. The CDR3 is 14 residues long. The V and J ends lost 5 bases and 4 bases, in that order; junction bases with no gene match: 1. The CDR3 loop is CASRGLAGADTQYF. CDR3 nucleotides: TGCGCCAGCAGAGGACTAGCGGGAGCAGATACGCAGTATTTT.

The V and J genes are TRBV11-2 and TRBJ2-7, with D perhaps being TRBD1 or TRBD2 (5 bases each). This CDR3 contains 17 residues. Trimming removed 5 bases from V and 4 bases from J, with 24 bases in between. Germline CDR1 and CDR2: SGHAT and FQNNGV. The CDR3 spells CASSPMGPAASPYEQYF. In nucleotides, the CDR3 is TGTGCCAGCAGCCCTATGGGACCAGCAGCGTCACCGTACGAGCAGTACTTC. The whole variable domain, remainder taken from reference TRBV11-2 and TRBJ2-7, is EAGVAQSPRYKIIEKRQSVAFWCNPISGHATLYWYQQILGQGPKLLIQFQNNGVVDDSQLPKDRFSAERLKGVDSTLKIQPAKLEDSAVYLCASSPMGPAASPYEQYFGPGTRLTVT.

This clone was detected only a few times. This chain connects TRBV4-1 to TRBJ2-1; 7 nucleotides align to TRBD2. The CDR3 is made up of 17 amino acids. CDR1 and CDR2 (germline): MGHRA, YSYEKL. Trimming took 1 base from V and 0 from J; bases not matched to a gene: 6. The CDR3 DNA is TGCGCCAGCAGCCAAGGGGTACTAGCGCGCTCCTACAATGAGCAGTTCTTC. Residues: CASSQGVLARSYNEQFF.

The CDR3 DNA reads TGTGCCAGCAGTGGTAGGGTCGAGCAGTACTTC. Its translation is CASSGRVEQYF. The V gene is TRBV2, the J gene TRBJ2-7; no clear D gene. This CDR3 spans 11 amino acids. Germline lookup yields CDR1 SNHLY and CDR2 FYNNEI. Deletions cut 4 bases from V and 6 bases from J, with 7 bases between.